The 18 T cell receptor beta chains listed next were all sequenced from one sample in a study of CD8 T cells in ankylosing spondylitis. Study findings and constraints: Ankylosing spondylitis blood seemed to carry a telltale TCR beta motif made of roughly eight highly homologous variants.

No antigen has been assigned to these receptors. One entry per CDR3 protein, called by TCRdb with MiXCR from the 5' RACE reads. The table shows a few hundred thousand distinct CDR3 sequences, with 8% occurring only once. Sequences were obtained from blood, either unsorted or a sorted T cell fraction (not recorded which). These receptors were obtained from a male donor with ankylosing spondylitis.

This clonotype was counted a single time. The chain joins TRBV16 to TRBJ2-7; D is unresolved. The ends were cut back, 4 bases at V and 5 bases at J, with 18 bases in the middle. There are 15 residues in the CDR3. CDR1 and CDR2 (germline): KGHSY, FQNENV. The CDR3, as DNA: TGTGCCAGCAGCCGCCTGACAACAGCGCGGAACGAGCAGTACTTC. Its protein product is CASSRLTTARNEQYF.

V gene TRBV5-1 combines with J gene TRBJ2-3; 9 bases agree with TRBD2. V gave up 5 bases and J gave up 11 bases; unmatched junction bases: 24. The CDR3 totals 18 residues. In germline, CDR1 is SGHRS, CDR2 YFSETQ. The CDR3 DNA reads as TGCGCCAGCAGTAGGGAACTAGCGGGCTCCTTTGCCCCGGGGGGGCAGTATTTT. Amino acids: CASSRELAGSFAPGGQYF.

This clonotype was counted many times. The V gene is TRBV5-1, the J gene TRBJ2-2; D not resolved. The CDR3 runs to 14 residues. Trimming took off 1 base at V and 2 bases at J, with 6 bases between the two ends. CDR1 and CDR2 from the germline V gene are SGHRS and YFSETQ. The CDR3 sequence is CASSLPPNTGELFF. CDR3 sequence (DNA): TGCGCCAGCAGCTTGCCACCAAACACCGGGGAGCTGTTTTTT.

This clonotype appeared many times. J is TRBJ1-1 and V is TRBV5-1; tentative D call: TRBD1 (6 bases). CDR1 and CDR2 from the germline V gene are SGHRS and YFSETQ. V dropped 0 bases and J dropped 1 base, with 10 bases sitting between them. The length of the CDR3 is 15 residues. The CDR3 protein is CASSLERGANTEAFF. The CDR3 DNA reads TGCGCCAGCAGCTTGGAACGGGGGGCGAACACTGAAGCTTTCTTT. Full variable domain (rest looked up from reference TRBV5-1 and TRBJ1-1): KAGVTQTPRYLIKTRGQQVTLSCSPISGHRSVSWYQQTPGQGLQFLFEYFSETQRNKGNFPGRFSGRQFSNSRSEMNVSTLELGDSALYLCASSLERGANTEAFFGQGTRLTVV.

This clonotype was detected a few times. V gene TRBV6-1 combines with J gene TRBJ2-3; a weak D match, TRBD2 (6 bases). V dropped 4 bases and J dropped 2 bases, with 13 bases sitting between them. Per germline, CDR1 MNHNS and CDR2 SASEGT. The CDR3 sequence is 15 residues long. CDR3 in amino acids: CASSGDSHLTDTQYF. CDR3 DNA sequence: TGTGCCAGCAGTGGGGACTCCCACCTCACAGATACGCAGTATTTT.

This clonotype was observed a handful of times. The rearrangement uses TRBV7-3 and TRBJ2-5, with D possibly being TRBD1 (5 bases). Germline CDR1 and CDR2: SGHTA and FQGTGA. V was clipped by 1 base and J by 5 bases, with 11 bases between them. This CDR3 contains 14 residues. The CDR3 bases are TGTGCCAGCAGCTTAAGCAGGGAAGGGGAGACCCAGTACTTC. It encodes CASSLSREGETQYF.

This clonotype was counted many times. This chain connects TRBV7-9 to TRBJ2-5; 9 bases are a match to TRBD1. The V gene end was trimmed by 3 bases and the J gene end by 3 bases; junction bases not matched to a gene: 2. The germline gives CDR1 SEHNR, CDR2 FQNEAQ (reference sequence). The CDR3 runs 14 residues. The CDR3 spells CASSFGQGKETQYF. CDR3 DNA: TGTGCCAGCAGCTTCGGACAGGGGAAAGAGACCCAGTACTTC.

This clonotype showed up many times. J is TRBJ2-2 and V is TRBV5-1, with D perhaps matching TRBD1 (6 bases). V was clipped by 1 base and J by 4 bases, with 8 bases between them. Germline CDR1 and CDR2: SGHRS and YFSETQ. The CDR3 extends over 14 amino acids. For the CDR3, the DNA is TGCGCCAGCAGCTTGACAGGGTCCACCGGGGAGCTGTTTTTT. As protein: CASSLTGSTGELFF.

The sample holds a few counts of this clonotype. The gene calls are TRBV10-3 and TRBJ2-7; TRBD1 agrees at 9 bases. Germline-derived CDR1 and CDR2 are ENHRY and SYGVKD. The CDR3 is made up of 14 amino acids. The V gene end was trimmed by 8 bases and the J gene end by 6 bases; junction bases not matched to a gene: 11. For the CDR3, the DNA is TGTGCCATCGGATTACGACAGGGGGACCTCGAGCAGTACTTC. Amino acid sequence: CAIGLRQGDLEQYF.

This chain connects TRBV28 to TRBJ1-4, with 12 nucleotides matching TRBD1. The CDR3 has 16 amino acids. With V trimmed by 3 bases and J by 5 bases, 4 bases remained unmatched. Germline CDR1 and CDR2: MDHEN and SYDVKM. CDR3 nucleotide sequence: TGTGCCAGCAGTTTGGGACAGGGGGCCAGGAATGAAAAACTGTTTTTT. This encodes CASSLGQGARNEKLFF.

This chain connects TRBV12-3 or TRBV12-4 to TRBJ2-5; unclear D gene. The CDR3 runs 12 residues. Trimming pared 8 bases from V and 5 bases from J, leaving 12 bases between. CDR3: CASGRRFETQYF. The CDR3 DNA reads TGTGCCAGCGGCCGGCGGTTTGAGACCCAGTACTTC.

This clonotype was picked up a small number of times. The genes are TRBV5-4 and TRBJ2-4; D may be TRBD1 or TRBD2 (6 bases each). CDR3 size: 15 residues. The V gene's germline CDR1 is SGHNT and CDR2 YYREEE (reference sequence). The ends were cut back, 0 bases at V and 1 base at J, with 8 bases in the middle. The CDR3 sequence is CASSLVGGAKNIQYF. In DNA form, the CDR3 reads TGTGCCAGCAGCTTGGTAGGGGGGGCCAAAAACATTCAGTACTTC.

The rearrangement joins TRBV29-1 to TRBJ2-4; D uncertain. Trimming removed 2 bases from V and 7 bases from J, with 6 bases in between. CDR3 length: 11 amino acids. CDR1 is SQVTM and CDR2 is ANQGSEA in the germline V gene. The CDR3 loop is CSVESRNIQYF. In DNA form, the CDR3 reads TGCAGCGTTGAAAGCCGGAACATTCAGTACTTC. The full variable domain, with the rest looked up from reference TRBV29-1 and TRBJ2-4, is SAVISQKPSRDICQRGTSLTIQCQVDSQVTMMFWYRQQPGQSLTLIATANQGSEATYESGFVIDKFPISRPNLTFSTLTVSNMSPEDSSIYLCSVESRNIQYFGAGTRLSVL.

This clonotype was detected ten times or more. V usage is TRBV9 and J usage is TRBJ2-3, with 9 bases identical to TRBD1. Looked up from germline, CDR1 is SGDLS and CDR2 is YYNGEE. This CDR3 is built from 15 residues. V trimming: 4 bases; J trimming: 6 bases; junction bases outside the gene matches: 9. CDR3 protein: CASSTSRTGADTQYF. The CDR3 coding sequence is TGTGCCAGCAGCACAAGCAGGACAGGGGCGGATACGCAGTATTTT. Full variable domain (outside the CDR3, taken from reference TRBV9 and TRBJ2-3): DSGVTQTPKHLITATGQRVTLRCSPRSGDLSVYWYQQSLDQGLQFLIQYYNGEERAKGNILERFSAQQFPDLHSELNLSSLELGDSALYFCASSTSRTGADTQYFGPGTRLTVL.

In this sample, this clonotype turned up many times. DNA for the CDR3: TGTGCCAGCAGTTCGCGACTTACAGATACGCAGTATTTT. Protein sequence: CASSSRLTDTQYF. This rearrangement joins TRBV12-3 or TRBV12-4 to TRBJ2-3; no reliable D call. The CDR3 is made up of 13 amino acids. Trimming cost V 4 bases and J 3 bases, with 8 bases left between them.

This clonotype was picked up one time. The chain joins TRBV7-9 to TRBJ1-3; no clear D gene. Trimming removed 5 bases from V and 0 bases from J, with 11 bases in between. The CDR3 totals 15 residues. Germline CDR1 SEHNR, CDR2 FQNEAQ (reference sequence). The CDR3 region has the DNA TGTGCCAGCAGCCGCCGATCGAGCTCTGGAAACACCATATATTTT. Encoded protein: CASSRRSSSGNTIYF.

The chain links TRBV5-1 to TRBJ2-5, with 8 bases that match TRBD1. With 4 bases clipped from V and 2 bases from J, the junction kept 4 bases outside the gene matches. The CDR3 covers 14 residues. Germline CDR1 reads SGHRS; CDR2 reads YFSETQ. The CDR3 sequence: CASSRNRGQETQYF. In DNA, the CDR3 is TGCGCCAGCAGCCGCAACAGGGGGCAAGAGACCCAGTACTTC.

This clonotype was detected ten times or more. The V call is TRBV5-1, the J call TRBJ2-3; TRBD2 agrees at 9 bases. Germline CDR1 and CDR2: SGHRS and YFSETQ. This CDR3 is 14 amino acids long. Trimming removed 5 bases from V and 6 bases from J; junction bases left unmatched: 7. For the CDR3, the DNA is TGCGCCAGCAGTTTAGCGGGGGCCGAGGATACGCAGTATTTT. It yields the protein CASSLAGAEDTQYF.